This T cell receptor beta chain was sequenced in a study of radiotherapy plus CTLA-4 blockade in lung cancer (dated by TCRdb to about 2018). As for the study more broadly: Objective responses occurred in around 20% of enrolled patients, and 25% to 40% achieved disease control. What the research found in general, with its limitations: The strongest predictors of response were reported to be early dynamic shifts in blood T cell clones along with a rise in serum interferon-beta following radiation. After treatment with radiotherapy and ipilimumab, TCR clones that originated in tumors expanded in peripheral blood.

Library creation used the immunoSEQ multiplex PCR assay. What TCRdb holds here is the immuneACCESS table cut down to in-frame rearrangements. Part of the clones is not present; checked against another copy, under half of the missing clones reflect an unresolved V gene, and the others are unexplained. The sample table records some 64,000 clones; 70% to 85% of these occur just once. The top ten constitute about 4.2% of the sample. As for this clone: What antigen it recognizes has not been identified. No clone much larger than this one lies a single base away; base qualities are absent.

At the junction V is shortened by 6 bases and J by 7 bases, with 9 bases in between. The germline V gene provides CDR1 SNHLY and CDR2 FYNNEI. Counted from cysteine to phenylalanine, this CDR3 has 11 amino acids. Only the CDR3 DNA is retained, 33 bases long and in frame from the first base. In this study, focal radiation therapy paired with CTLA-4 blockade (ipilimumab) was tested in patients who had chemo-refractory metastatic non-small-cell lung cancer. The chain is made from TRBV2 and TRBJ1-2; there is no confident call for the D gene. The sample in question was peripheral blood, obtained from a patient treated with radiotherapy plus ipilimumab. The source of this sequence is a human donor with non-small cell lung cancer who had a complete response to radiotherapy plus ipilimumab. The CDR3 corresponds to CASSSEGGYTF. The DNA reads as follows: TGTGCCAGCAGCTCTGAGGGTGGCTACACCTTC.